This record covers a single T cell receptor beta chain. The record originates from a study of control samples from healthy donors and cancer patients. This CDR3 is 15 amino acids long. Trimming took 0 bases from V and 5 from J, leaving 13 bases between them. From germline, CDR1 is SGHTA and CDR2 FQGNSA. TCRdb's copy holds only in-frame clones and misses some; the assay was immunoSEQ multiplex PCR. The profile shows over 150,000 clones, 85% to 95% of them singletons. The genes are TRBV7-2 and TRBJ2-5, with unresolved D. Sample: blood. The sequence was collected from a woman younger than 35 in good health. The CDR3 here is CASSLAVSRQETQYF. The CDR3 DNA reads as TGTGCCAGCAGCTTAGCGGTCAGCAGGCAGGAGACCCAGTACTTC.